This is a list of T cell receptor beta chains from one sample in a study of blood T cell repertoires in COVID-19. Clones were sequenced by immunoSEQ multiplex PCR, and TCRdb holds only the in-frame ones, with some missing. Of almost 55,000 clones in the sample, under 90% were seen once. Material: peripheral blood. The receptor set was obtained from a human donor in a cohort sampled during active COVID-19. CDR3s include the opening cysteine and the closing phenylalanine or tryptophan. The D gene is left open where the match is weak. Expanded clones are given a class, and other clones once, few, many or no size at all.

>TRBV24-1|NA|TRBJ2-2|TRBD2|15
TGTGCCACCAGTGCGGGACTAGCGGGAATCGGGGAGCTGTTTTTT
CATSAGLAGIGELFF
>TRBV30|NA|TRBJ1-1|TRBD1|13
TGTGCCTGGAGTGTACACAGGGGGTATGAAGCTTTCTTT
CAWSVHRGYEAFF
>TRBV2|few|TRBJ1-4|NA|15
TGTGCCAGCAGTGAAGAGGGGGGGTTAGATGAAAAACTGTTTTTT
CASSEEGGLDEKLFF
>TRBV5-6|few|TRBJ2-7|NA|15
TGTGCCAGCAGCTTGGGGTGGCAGGGCTCTCACGCGCAGTACTTC
CASSLGWQGSHAQYF
>TRBV6-5|once|TRBJ1-6|TRBD1|15
TGTGCCAGCAGTTACAGGGGACAGGATAATTCACCCCTCCACTTT
CASSYRGQDNSPLHF
>TRBV5-1|NA|TRBJ2-5|TRBD2|17
TGCGCCAGCAGCATCCCTGAGTTAGCGGGGGGGCAAGAGACCCAGTACTTC
CASSIPELAGGQETQYF
>TRBV27|once|TRBJ2-4|TRBD1|14
TGTGCCAGCAGTTCCCGGGACAGGGCTAACATTCAGTACTTC
CASSSRDRANIQYF
>TRBV5-4|NA|TRBJ2-1|NA|12
TGTGCCAGCAGCTTAATGCCGGGTGAGCAGTTCTTC
CASSLMPGEQFF
>TRBV2|NA|TRBJ1-2|NA|15
TGTGCCAGCAGTGAAGCGCGTAGGGGGAACTATGGCTACACCTTC
CASSEARRGNYGYTF
>TRBV18|NA|TRBJ1-5|NA|15
TGTGCCAGCTCACCGGGTTCCACTAACAATCAGCCCCAGCATTTT
CASSPGSTNNQPQHF
>TRBV7-9|NA|TRBJ2-7|NA|13
TGTGCCAGCAGCCTCTCCGGGGGCTACGAGCAGTACTTC
CASSLSGGYEQYF
>TRBV19|NA|TRBJ2-3|TRBD1|14
TGTGCCAGTCTAGACAGGGGAAGCACAGATACGCAGTATTTT
CASLDRGSTDTQYF
>TRBV6-4|NA|TRBJ1-2|NA|15
TGTGCCAGCAGTGACTCTCACAGCGGAACCTATGGCTACACCTTC
CASSDSHSGTYGYTF
>TRBV3-1/TRBV3-2|NA|TRBJ2-5|TRBD1|18
TGTGCCAGCAGCCATGTTAGAGCTCCGGGACAGATCCAAGAGACCCAGTACTTC
CASSHVRAPGQIQETQYF
>TRBV6-1|NA|TRBJ2-3|TRBD2|15
TGTGCCAGCAGCTATAGCGGGAGACAAAGTGATACGCAGTATTTT
CASSYSGRQSDTQYF
>TRBV6-1|NA|TRBJ1-1|NA|15
TGTGCCAGCAGTGAAAAAACAGGTCAGAACACTGAAGCTTTCTTT
CASSEKTGQNTEAFF
>TRBV27|NA|TRBJ1-2|NA|17
TGTGCCAGCAGTTTATCGGGGTGGGGAATCCGGGGCTATGGCTACACCTTC
CASSLSGWGIRGYGYTF
>TRBV6-2/TRBV6-3|few|TRBJ2-7|NA|12
TGTGCCAGCTGTCACTCCCCGTACGAGCAGTACTTC
CASCHSPYEQYF
>TRBV15|NA|TRBJ2-7|NA|13
TGTGCCACCAGCAGAGGGGGGGTCGGGGAGCAGTACTTC
CATSRGGVGEQYF
>TRBV29-1|NA|TRBJ2-7|NA|11
TGCAGCGTTTCCAGCGCCTACGAGCAGTACTTC
CSVSSAYEQYF
>TRBV28|NA|TRBJ2-2|NA|13
TGTGCCATTAGGGGGTGGAATACCGGGGAGCTGTTTTTT
CAIRGWNTGELFF
>TRBV7-9|NA|TRBJ1-2|NA|14
TGTGCCAGCAGCTCAACAGGGTCGGACTATGGCTACACCTTC
CASSSTGSDYGYTF
>TRBV2|NA|TRBJ2-1|TRBD2|15
TGTGCCAGCACAGGCGGGAGGGCCAAATACAATGAGCAGTTCTTC
CASTGGRAKYNEQFF
>TRBV11-2|NA|TRBJ1-2|NA|16
TGTGCCAGCAGCTTAGGGGCAGGCGCCTCTGGCTATGGCTACACCTTC
CASSLGAGASGYGYTF
>TRBV2|NA|TRBJ2-6|NA|15
TGTGCCAGCAGCCGACAAGTATCTGGGGCCAACGTCCTGACTTTC
CASSRQVSGANVLTF
>TRBV6-5|NA|TRBJ1-5|TRBD1|15
TGTGCCAGCAGTTTCACAGGGGCGAGTAATCAGCCCCAGCATTTT
CASSFTGASNQPQHF
>TRBV11-1|NA|TRBJ2-5|TRBD1|14
TGTGCCAGCAGCTTCCGGACAGGGAAAGAGACCCAGTACTTC
CASSFRTGKETQYF
>TRBV18|NA|TRBJ2-7|TRBD2|18
TGTGCCAGCTCACAGGGAGGGTTCAGTGCCATCAGCTCCTACGAGCAGTACTTC
CASSQGGFSAISSYEQYF
>TRBV6-5|NA|TRBJ2-7|NA|15
TGTGCCAGCAGCGCCCTCGGAGGGCCGGTAGACGAGCAGTACTTC
CASSALGGPVDEQYF
>TRBV5-6|NA|TRBJ2-7|TRBD2|15
TGTGCCAGCAGCCACTCCCGGACTAGCGGGGGCAAGATAGGGTTC
CASSHSRTSGGKIGF
>TRBV5-1|NA|TRBJ1-1|TRBD1|15
TGCGCCAGCAGCTTGCTCGGACAGGGGAACACTGAAGCTTTCTTT
CASSLLGQGNTEAFF
>TRBV6-1|NA|TRBJ2-1|TRBD2|16
TGTGCCAGCAGTGTCTATTCTAGCGGGGCCTACAATGAGCAGTTCTTC
CASSVYSSGAYNEQFF
>TRBV15|once|TRBJ2-7|TRBD1|14
TGTGCCACCAGCAGAGATCAGGGGGTGGGCGAGCAGTACTTC
CATSRDQGVGEQYF
>TRBV19|NA|TRBJ2-6|NA|14
TGTGCCAGTAGCCCGTCGGGAGGGGCCAACGTCCTGACTTTC
CASSPSGGANVLTF
>TRBV19|NA|TRBJ2-6|NA|14
TGTGCCAGTAGTATCAACTCTGGGGCCAACGTCCTGACTTTC
CASSINSGANVLTF
>TRBV6-2/TRBV6-3|NA|TRBJ2-5|TRBD1|18
TGTGCCAGCAGTTTCTTTTACTCCGGGACAGGGGGCGCGGAGACCCAGTACTTC
CASSFFYSGTGGAETQYF
>TRBV29-1|NA|TRBJ2-1|TRBD2|13
TGCAGCGTAGGGACTAGCGGCTACAATGAGCAGTTCTTC
CSVGTSGYNEQFF
>TRBV28|few|TRBJ1-2|NA|13
TGTGCCAGCAGTATCGACATTTACTATGGCTACACCTTC
CASSIDIYYGYTF
>TRBV15|NA|TRBJ1-2|NA|14
TGTGCCACCAGCAGAGATCGGCTAGGGGATGGCTACACCTTC
CATSRDRLGDGYTF
>TRBV13|NA|TRBJ1-2|TRBD1|16
TGTGCCAGCAGTTATCAAGACAGGGCACCTAACTATGGCTACACCTTC
CASSYQDRAPNYGYTF
>TRBV7-6|NA|TRBJ2-5|NA|16
TGTGCCAGCAGCCTTGTGTGGGGCGGTACTCAAGAGACCCAGTACTTC
CASSLVWGGTQETQYF
>TRBV6-5|NA|TRBJ1-3|NA|13
TGTGCCAGCAGCGCGGGCCCAGGAAACACCATATATTTT
CASSAGPGNTIYF
>TRBV11-3|NA|TRBJ1-1|NA|14
TGTGCCAGCAGCTTTTCAGGCGTGGGCACTGAAGCTTTCTTT
CASSFSGVGTEAFF
>TRBV9|NA|TRBJ2-5|TRBD1|15
TGTGCCAGCAGCTTCCAGACAGGGGGCGGAGAGACCCAGTACTTC
CASSFQTGGGETQYF
>TRBV2|NA|TRBJ2-5|NA|17
TGTGCCAGCAGCGCGCCTCGACTAGTAGGGGGGGGAGAGACCCAGTACTTC
CASSAPRLVGGGETQYF
>TRBV11-2|NA|TRBJ2-3|TRBD2|16
TGTGCCAGCAGCTTGGGACTAGCGGGGGGCACAGATACGCAGTATTTT
CASSLGLAGGTDTQYF
>TRBV5-1|NA|TRBJ1-1|TRBD1|16
TGCGCCAGCAGCACCCAAGGGGGCCTCCGGGGCACTGAAGCTTTCTTT
CASSTQGGLRGTEAFF
>TRBV19|once|TRBJ1-6|TRBD1|16
TGTGCCAGTAACAACAGGGGGCTTTCCTATAATTCACCCCTCCACTTT
CASNNRGLSYNSPLHF
>TRBV9|few|TRBJ2-3|NA|13
TGTGCCAGCAGTGCCGCCGGAGCAGATACGCAGTATTTT
CASSAAGADTQYF
>TRBV27|medium-sized|TRBJ2-7|NA|13
TGTGCCAGCAGTCCCCGGGATTACTACGAGCAGTACTTC
CASSPRDYYEQYF
>TRBV5-1|NA|TRBJ2-2|NA|14
TGCGCCAGCAGCTTGCAACGGTTCACCGGGGAGCTGTTTTTT
CASSLQRFTGELFF
>TRBV5-1|NA|TRBJ2-7|NA|13
TGCGCCAGCAGCTTGGTTGGGGAGTTCGAGCAGTACTTC
CASSLVGEFEQYF
>TRBV2|few|TRBJ2-6|NA|16
TGTGCCAGCAGACGCGACGCTGGGCCTGGGGCCAACGTCCTGACTTTC
CASRRDAGPGANVLTF